These 4 T cell receptor beta chains share one sample of origin, sequenced in a study of shared clonotypes between healthy human individuals. Libraries were prepared by immunoSEQ multiplex PCR; TCRdb keeps only in-frame clonotypes and omits some of them. The table records about 2,500,000 clones, around 94% of them present only once. The sample comprised naive CD4+ T cells sorted from blood. Subset specified: CD45RA+ positively selected. All receptors come from a man in his late teens or twenties in good health.

This clone has just one count. The V call is TRBV12-5, the J call TRBJ2-3; 12 bases align to TRBD2. There are 14 residues in the CDR3. The ends lost 7 bases at V and 3 bases at J; junction bases unmatched: 2. Per the germline V gene, CDR1 is LGHNT and CDR2 is FRNRAP. The CDR3 nucleotides read TGTGCTAGTGCCGGACTAGCGGGAACAGATACGCAGTATTTT. Translating it yields CASAGLAGTDTQYF.

This clone was detected once. The chain carries TRBV18 and TRBJ2-1; tentative D call: TRBD1 (6 bases). The CDR3 sequence is 15 residues long. V shed 4 bases and J shed 8 bases, with 18 bases lying between them. The germline CDR1 and CDR2 sequences are KGHSH and LQKENI. CDR3 sequence (DNA): TGTGCCAGCTCACTGACAGGCTTGGAGACTTATGAGCAGTTCTTC. The encoded protein is CASSLTGLETYEQFF. The variable domain in full, completed from reference TRBV18 and TRBJ2-1, reads NAGVMQNPRHLVRRRGQEARLRCSPMKGHSHVYWYRQLPEEGLKFMVYLQKENIIDESGMPKERFSAEFPKEGPSILRIQQVVRGDSAAYFCASSLTGLETYEQFFGPGTRLTVL.

The chain carries TRBV6-6 and TRBJ2-5; the D is unclear. Trimming stripped 0 bases from V and 5 bases from J, with 4 bases between. Germline V gene lookup returns CDR1 MNHNY and CDR2 SVGAGI (reference sequence). The CDR3 covers 12 residues. CDR3 nucleotides: TGTGCCAGCAGTTACTCGTGGGAGACCCAGTACTTC. Translating gives CASSYSWETQYF.

For this clone: Distinct nucleotide sequences in the sample also encode this CDR3. The CDR3 nucleotides are TGTGCCAGCAGCTCTCCCGGCACAGATACGCAGTATTTT. It encodes CASSSPGTDTQYF. The chain recombines TRBV6-5 with TRBJ2-3, with no clear D. Germline CDR1 reads MNHEY; CDR2 reads SVGAGI. The CDR3 consists of 13 residues. Trimming took 6 bases from V and 1 from J, leaving 8 bases between them.